These T cell receptor beta chains were read from a single sample in a study of cytomegalovirus exposure and HLA in healthy donors. Produced via immunoSEQ multiplex PCR; TCRdb's table is partial and in-frame only. The profile shows 130,000 or so clones, 65% to 75% of them singletons. Sample: PBMCs. All receptors come from a man aged 35 to 55 in good health and CMV-seropositive. The CDR3 runs from the conserved cysteine through the conserved F or W. The order of the fields is clone size, V gene, J gene, D gene, CDR3 DNA, CDR3 protein. D genes are given only for firm matches. Size values are once, few and many counts, or a class for expanded clones, and some rows have none.

clone_size: -; v_call: TRBV5-1; j_call: TRBJ2-1; d_call: -; cdr3_nt: TGCGCCAGCAGGGGGGGCGGGAGAGAGGAGCAGTTCTTC; cdr3_aa: CASRGGGREEQFF
clone_size: once; v_call: TRBV5-1; j_call: TRBJ2-1; d_call: -; cdr3_nt: TGCGCCAGCAGCTTTAGAGATGAGCAGTTCTTC; cdr3_aa: CASSFRDEQFF
clone_size: -; v_call: TRBV12-2; j_call: TRBJ1-5; d_call: -; cdr3_nt: TGTGCAAGTCGCTTATCTCCCCCCCTAACCGGACAGGGCTCCAGAGGCAATCAGCCCCAGCATTTT; cdr3_aa: CASRLSPPLTGQGSRGNQPQHF
clone_size: -; v_call: TRBV7-8; j_call: TRBJ2-3; d_call: -; cdr3_nt: TGTGCCAGCAGCTTAGGGCCTAGCGTGGCAGATACGCAGTATTTT; cdr3_aa: CASSLGPSVADTQYF
clone_size: -; v_call: TRBV9; j_call: TRBJ2-7; d_call: TRBD2; cdr3_nt: TGTGCCAGCAGCGCCTACGGACCGGGACTAGCGGGAAGCTCCTACGAGCAGTACTTC; cdr3_aa: CASSAYGPGLAGSSYEQYF
clone_size: few; v_call: TRBV2; j_call: TRBJ2-3; d_call: -; cdr3_nt: TGTGCCAGCAGTGAAGGGGCGCAGGGGTCAGATACGCAGTATTTT; cdr3_aa: CASSEGAQGSDTQYF
clone_size: once; v_call: TRBV7-9; j_call: TRBJ2-7; d_call: TRBD1; cdr3_nt: TGTGCCAGCAGCCCCATTTCGGGACAGGGTTCCTACGAGCAGTACTTC; cdr3_aa: CASSPISGQGSYEQYF
clone_size: -; v_call: TRBV18; j_call: TRBJ2-7; d_call: TRBD1; cdr3_nt: TGTGCCAGCTCACCGGACAGGGAGCCCTACGAGCAGTACTTC; cdr3_aa: CASSPDREPYEQYF
clone_size: -; v_call: TRBV9; j_call: TRBJ2-5; d_call: TRBD2; cdr3_nt: TGTGCCAGCAGCGTAGCTACAAGGACTAGCGGGGCTCGAGAGACCCAGTACTTC; cdr3_aa: CASSVATRTSGARETQYF
clone_size: -; v_call: TRBV6-1; j_call: TRBJ2-4; d_call: -; cdr3_nt: TGTGCCAGCAGTGCCGGACACCAGATGGACATTCAGTACTTC; cdr3_aa: CASSAGHQMDIQYF
clone_size: few; v_call: TRBV27; j_call: TRBJ2-7; d_call: -; cdr3_nt: TGTGCCAGCAGTTTGAGCGGGCCCTACGAGCAGTACTTC; cdr3_aa: CASSLSGPYEQYF
clone_size: -; v_call: TRBV23-1; j_call: TRBJ1-5; d_call: -; cdr3_nt: TGCGCCCCCCTGTCGGACACCGATCAGCCCCAGCATTTT; cdr3_aa: CAPLSDTDQPQHF
clone_size: -; v_call: TRBV30; j_call: TRBJ1-1; d_call: -; cdr3_nt: TGTGCCTGGAAGCTGGGTCGGGGCACTGAAGCTTTCTTT; cdr3_aa: CAWKLGRGTEAFF
clone_size: -; v_call: TRBV29-1; j_call: TRBJ2-1; d_call: -; cdr3_nt: TGCAGCGTTCGCGTAGACAATGAGCAGTTCTTC; cdr3_aa: CSVRVDNEQFF
clone_size: -; v_call: TRBV10-3; j_call: TRBJ2-7; d_call: -; cdr3_nt: TGTGCCATCAGTGATAGGCTAGCTAAATACGAGCAGTACTTC; cdr3_aa: CAISDRLAKYEQYF
clone_size: -; v_call: TRBV6-6; j_call: TRBJ1-5; d_call: -; cdr3_nt: TGTGCCAGCAGTTACCCCCAGCAGCCCCAGCATTTT; cdr3_aa: CASSYPQQPQHF
clone_size: -; v_call: TRBV9; j_call: TRBJ1-3; d_call: -; cdr3_nt: TGTGCCAGCAGCGCCTCTACGAACTCTGGAAACACCATATATTTT; cdr3_aa: CASSASTNSGNTIYF
clone_size: -; v_call: TRBV5-3; j_call: TRBJ1-1; d_call: TRBD1; cdr3_nt: TGTGCCAGAAGCTCCCACAGGGGTGAAGCTTTCTTT; cdr3_aa: CARSSHRGEAFF
clone_size: -; v_call: TRBV18; j_call: TRBJ1-1; d_call: -; cdr3_nt: TGTGCCAGCTCCGTGGGGGGAAGAGTCACTGAAGCTTTCTTT; cdr3_aa: CASSVGGRVTEAFF
clone_size: -; v_call: TRBV2; j_call: TRBJ1-1; d_call: -; cdr3_nt: TGTGCCAGCAGTGAAGCCGCAGGGAGGACTGAAGCTTTCTTT; cdr3_aa: CASSEAAGRTEAFF